Each of the 31 T cell receptor beta chains below was sequenced from the same sample in a study of cytomegalovirus exposure and HLA in healthy donors (dated by TCRdb to between 2016 and 2019). The library came from the immunoSEQ multiplex PCR assay. For the multiplex PCR, a mixture combining 60 forward primers for TCR Vbeta segments and 13 reverse primers for TCR Jbeta segments was used. TCRdb took over this immuneACCESS table, retaining in-frame rearrangements with V and J assigned. Such tables are incomplete; in checked studies, under half of the missing clones stem from an unresolved V gene, and the remainder is unexplained. The sample data list some 150,000 clones, and about four fifths of these were observed just once. The ten largest account for less than 2.5% of the sample. The specimen sequenced was PBMCs. These TCRs come from a woman between 50 and 59 years old in good health and CMV-seronegative.

DNA of the CDR3: TGTGCCAGCGATGAGGCGGGGGCGGGAGAAAAACTGTTTTTT. It specifies CASDEAGAGEKLFF. The chain is built from TRBV7-3 and TRBJ1-4; possible D gene TRBD1, 6 bases. Germline V gene data show CDR1 as SGHTA and CDR2 as FQGTGA. CDR3 length: 14 residues. Trimming stripped 8 bases from V and 8 bases from J, with 18 bases between.

The gene calls are TRBV11-3 and TRBJ1-6; no definite D call. Trimming removed 0 bases at V and 7 bases at J, with 10 bases between. The CDR3 length is 15 residues. Looked up from germline, CDR1 is SGHNT and CDR2 is YENEEA. The CDR3, as DNA: TGTGCCAGCAGCTTAGATGGTCGCGGGAATTCACCCCTCCACTTT. Protein: CASSLDGRGNSPLHF. Together with reference TRBV11-3 and TRBJ1-6, the CDR3 gives the full variable domain: EAGVVQSPRYKIIEKKQPVAFWCNPISGHNTLYWYLQNLGQGPELLIRYENEEAVDDSQLPKDRFSAERLKGVDSTLKIQPAELGDSAVYLCASSLDGRGNSPLHFGNGTRLTVT.

This rearrangement joins TRBV19 to TRBJ2-1, with 12 bases fitting TRBD2. The germline V gene has CDR1 LNHDA and CDR2 SQIVND (reference sequence). The CDR3 is made up of 15 amino acids. V was pared by 6 bases and J by 7 bases, with 7 bases of the junction left unmatched. CDR3 DNA sequence: TGTGCCAGTAGAACCCCGGGACTAGCGGGTAATGAGCAGTTCTTC. It specifies CASRTPGLAGNEQFF.

The V call is TRBV18, the J call TRBJ2-7, with D perhaps matching TRBD2 (6 bases). CDR1 and CDR2 from the germline V gene are KGHSH and LQKENI. The germline V and J ends were trimmed by 1 base and 0 bases, with 7 bases remaining between them. CDR3 length equals 14 residues. CDR3: CASSPRRDSYEQYF. CDR3 DNA: TGTGCCAGCTCACCACGGCGGGACTCCTACGAGCAGTACTTC.

The rearrangement links TRBV18 to TRBJ1-1; 8 bases map to TRBD1. The germline V gene has CDR1 KGHSH and CDR2 LQKENI. The V and J ends lost 3 bases and 0 bases, in that order; junction bases with no gene match: 9. The CDR3 runs to 17 residues. CDR3 residues: CASSPPGTGYLNTEAFF. As DNA, the CDR3 is TGTGCCAGCTCACCCCCCGGGACAGGATACTTGAACACTGAAGCTTTCTTT.

This chain links TRBV18 with TRBJ1-2, with D possibly TRBD1 on 5 matching bases. The CDR3 covers 13 residues. Germline CDR1 reads KGHSH; CDR2 reads LQKENI. Between the trimmed V and J ends, which lost 4 bases and 8 bases, there was a span of 14 bases. The chain's CDR3 is CASSLRGMKGYTF. CDR3 nucleotide sequence: TGTGCCAGCTCACTACGGGGGATGAAGGGCTACACCTTC.

The V call is TRBV6-1, the J call TRBJ1-5; 8 bases line up with TRBD1. CDR1 is MNHNS and CDR2 is SASEGT in the germline V gene. V gave up 5 bases and J gave up 1 base; unmatched junction bases: 1. The CDR3 totals 14 residues. CDR3 nucleotides: TGTGCCAGCAGTCGGGACAGGAGCAATCAGCCCCAGCATTTT. It translates to CASSRDRSNQPQHF.

This clone has a handful of counts. The chain couples TRBV28 to TRBJ2-3; 10 bases are a match to TRBD2. CDR3 length equals 15 residues. From germline, CDR1 is MDHEN and CDR2 SYDVKM. The V segment lost 5 bases and the J segment 4 bases; nucleotides outside the gene matches: 6. CDR3 residues: CASSESGRASDTQYF. As DNA, the CDR3 is TGTGCCAGCAGTGAGAGCGGGAGGGCGTCAGATACGCAGTATTTT.

This clone turned up a few times. The chain is built from TRBV9 and TRBJ2-3; maybe TRBD2 (5 bases). Trimming shortened V by 0 bases and J by 0 bases, and 14 bases separated the two germline ends. This CDR3 is built from 17 residues. Germline-derived CDR1 and CDR2 are SGDLS and YYNGEE. The CDR3 reads CASSVVGIRGSTDTQYF. Here the CDR3 DNA reads TGTGCCAGCAGCGTAGTGGGGATAAGAGGGAGCACAGATACGCAGTATTTT.

V usage is TRBV28 and J usage is TRBJ2-7; TRBD2 matches 7 bases. This CDR3 comprises 13 residues. V lost 6 bases and J lost 4; bases outside the gene matches: 6. Germline loops: CDR1 MDHEN, CDR2 SYDVKM. The CDR3 DNA reads TGTGCCAGCAGCGGACTAGTGCCTTACGAGCAGTACTTC. It encodes CASSGLVPYEQYF.

V gene TRBV9 combines with J gene TRBJ2-2; a weak D match, TRBD2 (5 bases). CDR3 size: 14 residues. V was trimmed by 0 bases and J by 5 bases, leaving 8 bases between them. CDR1 and CDR2 (germline): SGDLS, YYNGEE. The DNA of the CDR3 is TGTGCCAGCAGCGTAGATTGGAGGACCGGGGAGCTGTTTTTT. This codes for CASSVDWRTGELFF.

The chain carries TRBV6-5 and TRBJ1-1; 10 bases line up with TRBD1. Per germline, CDR1 MNHEY and CDR2 SVGAGI. The CDR3 totals 12 residues. The junction had 5 bases not matched to a gene; V was cut back by 5 bases and J by 11 bases. CDR3 sequence (DNA): TGTGCCAGCAGTGGGACAGGGGCTCGGGCTTTCTTT. Encoded protein: CASSGTGARAFF.

This clone is a singleton in its sample. The rearrangement uses TRBV7-9 and TRBJ1-2; D perhaps matches TRBD1 (6 bases). The ends were cut back, 7 bases at V and 5 bases at J, with 14 bases in the middle. This CDR3 is 13 amino acids long. CDR1 and CDR2 from the germline V gene are SEHNR and FQNEAQ (reference sequence). The CDR3 reads CASTGGGDYGYTF. DNA for the CDR3: TGTGCCAGCACGGGGGGGGGCGATTATGGCTACACCTTC.

The genes are TRBV5-6 and TRBJ2-5, with a weak D call TRBD1 (6 bases). Looked up from germline, CDR1 is SGHDT and CDR2 is YYEEEE. The CDR3 length is 15 residues. Trimming pared 2 bases from V and 11 bases from J, leaving 22 bases between. CDR3 amino acids: CASSFYGNSQGIQYF. The CDR3 DNA is TGTGCCAGCAGCTTTTACGGGAACAGCCAGGGGATTCAGTACTTC.

The gene calls are TRBV25-1 and TRBJ2-7; TRBD1 aligns across 9 bases. CDR3 size: 13 residues. The germline V gene encodes CDR1 MGHDK and CDR2 SYGVNS. The V gene end was trimmed by 6 bases and the J gene end by 3 bases; junction bases not matched to a gene: 3. The CDR3, as DNA: TGTGCCAGCAGGGGACAGGGAAACTACGAGCAGTACTTC. Its translation is CASRGQGNYEQYF.

The gene calls are TRBV6-7 and TRBJ1-6; 11 bases line up with TRBD1. TRBV6-7 is noted as an ORF with a role that remains uncertain. This CDR3 contains 14 residues. V trimming: 5 bases; J trimming: 8 bases; junction bases outside the gene matches: 2. The CDR3 sequence: CASSPGQGDSPLHF. CDR3 DNA sequence: TGTGCCAGCAGTCCGGGACAGGGGGATTCACCCCTCCACTTT.

The V call is TRBV7-2, the J call TRBJ1-2; TRBD1 matches at 8 bases. Trimming at V came to 1 base and at J to 6 bases, leaving 7 bases not matched to a gene. This CDR3 spans 15 amino acids. The germline gives CDR1 SGHTA, CDR2 FQGNSA. CDR3 nucleotide sequence: TGTGCCAGCAGCTTAGACTTCGGACAGGGTAATGGCTACACCTTC. The encoded protein is CASSLDFGQGNGYTF.

The chain uses TRBV28 and TRBJ1-5, with D tentatively TRBD1 (6 bases). The CDR3 has 14 amino acids. The germline V and J ends were trimmed by 1 base and 7 bases, with 11 bases remaining between them. The germline V gene has CDR1 MDHEN and CDR2 SYDVKM. The DNA of the CDR3 is TGTGCCAGCAGTTTATCAGTAGGGGGACAGCCCCAGCATTTT. This codes for CASSLSVGGQPQHF.

The chain combines TRBV27 with TRBJ2-2; 12 bases are a match to TRBD2. The trim removed 8 bases at V and 4 bases at J, leaving 17 bases unmatched. Germline V CDR1 and CDR2: MNHEY, SMNVEV (reference sequence). The CDR3 runs 19 residues. In DNA form, the CDR3 reads TGTGCCAGCCTGGGGTTAGGACTAGCGGGGCCACGGGGCACCGGGGAGCTGTTTTTT. It encodes CASLGLGLAGPRGTGELFF.

About this clone: The CDR3 does not close with the conserved phenylalanine or tryptophan, likely indicating a read error. The limits of the CDR3 on the DNA are not certain, so only TCRdb's listed CDR3 is given. The J gene is TRBJ1-2, the V gene TRBV5-1. The V gene's germline CDR1 is SGHRS and CDR2 YFSETQ. The CDR3 spans 10 residues, counting both ends. CDR3 loop: CASTLGESSH.

The chain recombines TRBV7-9 with TRBJ1-2, with TRBD1 identical over 8 bases. J was trimmed by 3 bases and V by 5 bases; bases with no gene match: 8. Germline CDR1 reads SEHNR; CDR2 reads FQNEAQ (reference sequence). The CDR3 runs to 15 residues. The CDR3 DNA follows: TGTGCCAGCAGCCCCCGGGACAGGCCGGACTATGGCTACACCTTC. It translates to CASSPRDRPDYGYTF. Full variable domain (rest looked up from reference TRBV7-9 and TRBJ1-2): DTGVSQNPRHKITKRGQNVTFRCDPISEHNRLYWYRQTLGQGPEFLTYFQNEAQLEKSRLLSDRFSAERPKGSFSTLEIQRTEQGDSAMYLCASSPRDRPDYGYTFGSGTRLTVV.

The chain employs TRBV5-5 and TRBJ1-1; weak D call: TRBD1 (5 bases). The germline CDR1 and CDR2 sequences are SGHKS and YYEKEE (reference sequence). V was shortened by 2 bases and J by 1 base, with 15 bases between the two germline ends. The CDR3 length is 16 residues. CDR3 DNA sequence: TGTGCCAGCAGCTTTGTGCTTCAGGGCCCGAACACTGAAGCTTTCTTT. This gives the protein CASSFVLQGPNTEAFF.

The chain combines TRBV6-5 with TRBJ1-4; a weak D match, TRBD1 (6 bases). CDR3 length: 15 residues. V gave up 5 bases and J gave up 3 bases, with 13 bases separating them. Germline CDR1 and CDR2: MNHEY and SVGAGI. The CDR3 region is CASSTGWGANEKLFF. The CDR3, as DNA: TGTGCCAGCAGTACAGGGTGGGGCGCTAATGAAAAACTGTTTTTT.

This clone was recorded a few times. This rearrangement joins TRBV6-1 to TRBJ2-7; D is perhaps TRBD1 (5 bases). Germline V gene sequence: CDR1 MNHNS, CDR2 SASEGT. The length of the CDR3 is 19 residues. V was pared by 4 bases and J by 6 bases, with 31 bases between. The CDR3 DNA sequence: TGTGCCAGCAGTGGTCAGTGGGGCAGGGTTGAAGGACAATTCGGCGAGCAGTACTTC. Protein: CASSGQWGRVEGQFGEQYF.

The genes are TRBV9 and TRBJ2-7; possibly TRBD2 for D (5 bases). From germline, CDR1 is SGDLS and CDR2 YYNGEE. The CDR3 runs 17 residues. The V gene lost 0 bases and the J gene lost 5 bases, with 21 bases spanning the gap. The CDR3 here is CASSVVQRHSQRNEQYF. CDR3 DNA sequence: TGTGCCAGCAGCGTAGTTCAGCGGCACTCTCAGAGGAACGAGCAGTACTTC.

The genes are TRBV6-5 and TRBJ1-6, with TRBD1 identical over 7 bases. Germline assignment: CDR1 MNHEY and CDR2 SVGAGI. The J segment lost 7 bases and the V segment lost 5 bases, leaving 8 bases of the junction unmatched. This CDR3 contains 15 residues. The CDR3 coding sequence is TGTGCCAGCAGTCCCCGGGACAGAAGCAATTCACCCCTCCACTTT. It codes for CASSPRDRSNSPLHF.

This clone was counted a few times. The gene calls are TRBV9 and TRBJ2-2; no firm D call. Germline CDR1 and CDR2: SGDLS and YYNGEE. The CDR3 is 13 amino acids. Trimming cost V 0 bases and J 5 bases, with 5 bases left between them. The CDR3 reads CASSVATTGELFF. The CDR3 DNA follows: TGTGCCAGCAGCGTAGCTACGACCGGGGAGCTGTTTTTT.

The chain recombines TRBV28 with TRBJ1-5; a possible D gene is TRBD1 (6 bases). V lost 6 bases to trimming and J lost 3 bases, with 18 bases between them. Per the germline V gene, CDR1 is MDHEN and CDR2 is SYDVKM. This CDR3 has 16 residues. As DNA, the CDR3 is TGTGCCAGCAGAAAACAGGGCGTGAAATACAATCAGCCCCAGCATTTT. Protein: CASRKQGVKYNQPQHF.

In DNA, the CDR3 is TGCAGCGTTGGAAACCCAACCGGGACAGGTGGGGGCTCTGGAAACACCATATATTTT. Its protein product is CSVGNPTGTGGGSGNTIYF. The rearrangement uses TRBV29-1 and TRBJ1-3; 8 bases align to TRBD1. The germline CDR1 and CDR2 sequences are SQVTM and ANQGSEA. V was pared by 4 bases and J by 0 bases, with 17 bases of the junction left unmatched. The CDR3 is made up of 19 amino acids.

J is TRBJ1-5 and V is TRBV2; TRBD1 matches at 9 bases. Trimming took 2 bases from V and 4 from J; bases not matched to a gene: 3. Germline assignment: CDR1 SNHLY and CDR2 FYNNEI. The CDR3 contains 15 residues. CDR3 loop: CASSETGTGNQPQHF. CDR3 bases: TGTGCCAGCAGTGAAACCGGGACAGGGAATCAGCCCCAGCATTTT. Together with reference TRBV2 and TRBJ1-5, the CDR3 gives the full variable domain: EPEVTQTPSHQVTQMGQEVILRCVPISNHLYFYWYRQILGQKVEFLVSFYNNEISEKSEIFDDQFSVERPDGSNFTLKIRSTKLEDSAMYFCASSETGTGNQPQHFGDGTRLSIL.

The chain uses TRBV5-1 and TRBJ2-2, with 7 positions matching TRBD2. CDR3 length: 15 residues. Looked up from germline, CDR1 is SGHRS and CDR2 is YFSETQ. Trimming took 4 bases from V and 0 from J; bases not matched to a gene: 3. The CDR3 loop reads CASSGGGTNTGELFF. CDR3 nucleotide sequence: TGCGCCAGCAGCGGGGGAGGGACGAACACCGGGGAGCTGTTTTTT.